Below, 23 T cell receptor beta chains from the same sample are listed, as sequenced in a study of T-cell reconstitution after alpha-beta-depleted transplantation in children. Unique molecular identifiers were incorporated during preparation of the TCRbeta library. TCRdb re-called the PCR reads through MiXCR, storing one row per CDR3 protein. The sample yields approximately 510,000 distinct CDR3 sequences, around 17% seen once. The source was PBMCs from the stem cell graft donor, collected from the stem cell graft. The source of these receptors is a human donor who donated a stem cell graft to a child with acute lymphoblastic leukemia.

This chain joins TRBV20-1 and TRBJ2-1; TRBD2 aligns across 10 bases. Per the germline V gene, CDR1 is DFQATT and CDR2 is SNEGSKA (reference sequence). This CDR3 is 14 amino acids long. V was clipped by 6 bases and J by 5 bases; unmatched bases: 7. The CDR3 spells CSARLAGGHNEQFF. CDR3 sequence (DNA): TGCAGTGCCAGACTAGCGGGCGGACACAATGAGCAGTTCTTC.

This clonotype has a single count. The CDR3 nucleotides are TGTGCCAGCTCACAATCAGGGGTAGGGGGCAATCAGCCCCAGCATTTT. Translating gives CASSQSGVGGNQPQHF. The chain carries TRBV18 and TRBJ1-5; D possibly corresponds to TRBD1 (6 bases). Deletions cut 4 bases from V and 2 bases from J, with 15 bases between. The CDR3 has 16 amino acids. Germline CDR1 and CDR2: KGHSH and LQKENI.

V and J are TRBV2 and TRBJ2-1; 9 bases line up with TRBD2. The CDR3 covers 16 residues. Germline trimming cut 3 bases from V and 4 bases from J; bases unmatched to any gene: 7. Germline CDR1 SNHLY, CDR2 FYNNEI. CDR3 sequence (DNA): TGTGCCAGCAGTGACCTAACTAGCGGGTATTACAATGAGCAGTTCTTC. Amino acids: CASSDLTSGYYNEQFF. The whole variable domain, remainder taken from reference TRBV2 and TRBJ2-1, is EPEVTQTPSHQVTQMGQEVILRCVPISNHLYFYWYRQILGQKVEFLVSFYNNEISEKSEIFDDQFSVERPDGSNFTLKIRSTKLEDSAMYFCASSDLTSGYYNEQFFGPGTRLTVL.

The genes are TRBV29-1 and TRBJ2-2; D is ambiguous. CDR1 SQVTM and CDR2 ANQGSEA come from the germline V gene. The CDR3 length is 11 residues. Trimming removed 5 bases at V and 3 bases at J, with 4 bases between. The CDR3 bases are TGCAGCGTTCTATACACCGGGGAGCTGTTTTTT. Residues: CSVLYTGELFF.

V gene TRBV27 combines with J gene TRBJ2-2; possibly TRBD2 for D (6 bases). The CDR3 contains 15 residues. Deletions cut 2 bases from V and 3 bases from J, with 10 bases between. Germline CDR1 and CDR2: MNHEY and SMNVEV (reference sequence). CDR3 nucleotide sequence: TGTGCCAGCAGTTTACTGGGAGGAGACACCGGGGAGCTGTTTTTT. This gives the protein CASSLLGGDTGELFF.

This clonotype was found a few times. The chain joins TRBV5-1 to TRBJ1-1; weak D call: TRBD1 (5 bases). Looked up from germline, CDR1 is SGHRS and CDR2 is YFSETQ. Trimming took off 4 bases at V and 12 bases at J, with 19 bases between the two ends. There are 13 residues in the CDR3. The CDR3 sequence: CASSRGMTEGTFF. For the CDR3, the DNA is TGCGCCAGCAGCCGGGGAATGACAGAGGGAACTTTCTTT.

J is TRBJ2-4 and V is TRBV12-3 or TRBV12-4; 10 bases agree with TRBD1. V was pared by 6 bases and J by 0 bases, with 11 bases of the junction left unmatched. The CDR3 is made up of 18 amino acids. The DNA of the CDR3 is TGTGCCAGCAGGCCCGACAGGGGGCCGTATAAAGCCAAAAACATTCAGTACTTC. Protein sequence: CASRPDRGPYKAKNIQYF.

This clonotype was observed a handful of times. The chain employs TRBV19 and TRBJ1-2; D is unresolved. Trimming shortened V by 6 bases and J by 4 bases, and 15 bases separated the two germline ends. CDR1 and CDR2 (germline): LNHDA, SQIVND (reference sequence). The CDR3 contains 14 residues. CDR3 nucleotides: TGTGCCAGTAGAACCGGCAGGCGCTTCTATGGCTACACCTTC. Encoded protein: CASRTGRRFYGYTF.

There are a few counts of this clonotype. The genes are TRBV28 and TRBJ2-1; D is undetermined. CDR1 and CDR2 (germline): MDHEN, SYDVKM. CDR3 length: 11 residues. The V end lost 3 bases, the J end lost 9 bases, and 6 bases lay between the germline ends. The CDR3 reads CASSLALEQFF. The CDR3 DNA reads TGTGCCAGCAGTTTGGCCCTTGAGCAGTTCTTC.

On this clonotype: The junction differs from germline at one of its ends, possibly a read error. J is TRBJ2-1 and V is TRBV18; TRBD2 matches at 8 bases. CDR1 KGHSH and CDR2 LQKENI come from the germline V gene. CDR3 length equals 17 residues. CDR3 in amino acids: CASSLMAGTSGAHEHFF. The CDR3 DNA sequence: TGTGCCAGCTCACTTATGGCCGGGACTAGTGGTGCCCATGAGCATTTCTTC.

The chain is built from TRBV7-2 and TRBJ2-1; 14 bases are a match to TRBD2. CDR1 is SGHTA and CDR2 is FQGNSA in the germline V gene. The CDR3 runs to 15 residues. Trimming cost V 4 bases and J 13 bases; bases outside gene matches: 9. The CDR3 DNA follows: TGTGCCAGCAGCTCCGGACTAGCGGGAGGTTTGAAACAGTTCTTC. Amino acids: CASSSGLAGGLKQFF.

A few counts support this clonotype. The chain couples TRBV4-1 to TRBJ2-3; weak D call: TRBD2 (6 bases). Germline V CDR1 and CDR2: MGHRA, YSYEKL. V lost 0 bases to trimming and J lost 4 bases, with 14 bases between them. This CDR3 is 16 amino acids long. The CDR3 loop is CASSQDWLASADTQYF. In nucleotides, the CDR3 is TGCGCCAGCAGCCAAGACTGGCTAGCGTCCGCAGATACGCAGTATTTT.

This chain links TRBV5-1 with TRBJ1-2; 7 nucleotides match TRBD1. CDR1 SGHRS and CDR2 YFSETQ come from the germline V gene. The CDR3 sequence is 13 residues long. V gave up 4 bases and J gave up 6 bases; unmatched junction bases: 6. In DNA, the CDR3 is TGCGCCAGCAGCGACCAGACAGGGAATGGCTACACCTTC. Encoded protein: CASSDQTGNGYTF.

This clonotype was seen a few times. This chain joins TRBV20-1 and TRBJ2-1, with D perhaps matching TRBD1 (6 bases). Looked up from germline, CDR1 is DFQATT and CDR2 is SNEGSKA (reference sequence). With 0 bases removed from V and 0 bases from J, the gap between germline ends came to 12 bases. The CDR3 runs to 16 residues. The CDR3 region is CSARDQGSPSYNEQFF. In DNA form, the CDR3 reads TGCAGTGCTAGAGATCAGGGGAGCCCCTCCTACAATGAGCAGTTCTTC.

This chain links TRBV14 with TRBJ2-1; 9 bases are shared with TRBD2. This CDR3 has 16 amino acids. The trim removed 1 base at V and 5 bases at J, leaving 6 bases unmatched. The germline V gene has CDR1 SGHDN and CDR2 FVKESK. CDR3 sequence (DNA): TGTGCCAGCAGCCAAGTCGGTAGCGGGAGCAACAATGAGCAGTTCTTC. Translation gives CASSQVGSGSNNEQFF.

The V gene is TRBV12-5, the J gene TRBJ2-1; D tentatively fits TRBD1 or TRBD2 (5 bases each). The CDR3 is 12 residues long. V was shortened by 6 bases and J by 9 bases, with 12 bases between the two germline ends. Germline values: CDR1 LGHNT, CDR2 FRNRAP. The CDR3: CASGLTGLEQFF. The CDR3 DNA is TGTGCTAGTGGGCTCACGGGGCTTGAGCAGTTCTTC.

The V gene is TRBV5-1, the J gene TRBJ2-5; D is ambiguous. The V end lost 9 bases, the J end lost 5 bases, and 11 bases lay between the germline ends. CDR3 size: 11 residues. Looked up from germline, CDR1 is SGHRS and CDR2 is YFSETQ. The CDR3 here is CAISMRETQYF. CDR3 nucleotides: TGCGCCATCTCAATGCGGGAGACCCAGTACTTC.

This clonotype came up a few times. The J gene is TRBJ1-3, the V gene TRBV5-1; D gene uncertain. CDR3 size: 15 residues. Deletions cut 4 bases from V and 2 bases from J, with 13 bases between. The V gene's germline CDR1 is SGHRS and CDR2 YFSETQ. Here the CDR3 reads CASSAGPRPGNTIYF. In nucleotides, the CDR3 is TGCGCCAGCAGCGCCGGGCCTCGACCTGGAAACACCATATATTTT.

V gene TRBV20-1 combines with J gene TRBJ2-7; D perhaps matches TRBD2 (6 bases). This CDR3 is 15 amino acids long. The germline V gene encodes CDR1 DFQATT and CDR2 SNEGSKA (reference sequence). The V end lost 0 bases, the J end lost 2 bases, and 14 bases lay between the germline ends. The CDR3: CSARDRDLTTYEQYF. As DNA, the CDR3 is TGCAGTGCTAGAGATCGGGACTTGACCACCTACGAGCAGTACTTC.

Only a few counts were recorded for this clonotype. V is TRBV7-9 and J is TRBJ1-3; TRBD1 might be the D (6 bases). V was trimmed by 5 bases and J by 4 bases, leaving 18 bases between them. Germline CDR1 is SEHNR and CDR2 is FQNEAQ (reference sequence). CDR3 size: 16 residues. DNA of the CDR3: TGTGCCAGCAGCGCTCCACAGGGAACGGCAGGAAACACCATATATTTT. Amino acids: CASSAPQGTAGNTIYF. The variable domain in full, with the rest retrieved from reference TRBV7-9 and TRBJ1-3, is DTGVSQNPRHKITKRGQNVTFRCDPISEHNRLYWYRQTLGQGPEFLTYFQNEAQLEKSRLLSDRFSAERPKGSFSTLEIQRTEQGDSAMYLCASSAPQGTAGNTIYFGEGSWLTVV.

The chain links TRBV29-1 to TRBJ1-1; D might be TRBD1 (6 bases). This CDR3 has 18 residues. The ends were cut back, 3 bases at V and 6 bases at J, with 29 bases in the middle. CDR1 and CDR2 (germline): SQVTM, ANQGSEA. The CDR3 loop reads CSVDTLSQGIEKGAEAFF. DNA for the CDR3: TGCAGCGTTGACACATTAAGTCAGGGTATAGAAAAGGGGGCTGAAGCTTTCTTT.

The chain carries TRBV5-5 and TRBJ2-3, with a weak D call TRBD1 (5 bases). Germline CDR1 SGHKS, CDR2 YYEKEE (reference sequence). CDR3 length equals 15 residues. The V end lost 7 bases, the J end lost 0 bases, and 15 bases lay between the germline ends. CDR3 nucleotide sequence: TGTGCCAGCTGGCAGGGCCTCTCTAGCACAGATACGCAGTATTTT. Its translation is CASWQGLSSTDTQYF. Using reference TRBV5-5 and TRBJ2-3 for the parts outside the CDR3, the full variable domain is DAGVTQSPTHLIKTRGQQVTLRCSPISGHKSVSWYQQVLGQGPQFIFQYYEKEERGRGNFPDRFSARQFPNYSSELNVNALLLGDSALYLCASWQGLSSTDTQYFGPGTRLTVL.

The chain carries TRBV7-8 and TRBJ2-3, with D possibly being TRBD2 (5 bases). The CDR3 runs to 16 residues. The germline CDR1 and CDR2 sequences are SGHVS and FQNEAQ. The V gene lost 3 bases and the J gene lost 3 bases, with 16 bases spanning the gap. The CDR3 reads CASSFFRGSTTDTQYF. CDR3 nucleotide sequence: TGTGCCAGCAGCTTTTTTCGGGGTTCGACTACAGATACGCAGTATTTT. Supplemented by reference TRBV7-8 and TRBJ2-3, the full variable domain reads GAGVSQSPRYKVAKRGQDVALRCDPISGHVSLFWYQQALGQGPEFLTYFQNEAQLDKSGLPSDRFFAERPEGSVSTLKIQRTQQEDSAVYLCASSFFRGSTTDTQYFGPGTRLTVL.